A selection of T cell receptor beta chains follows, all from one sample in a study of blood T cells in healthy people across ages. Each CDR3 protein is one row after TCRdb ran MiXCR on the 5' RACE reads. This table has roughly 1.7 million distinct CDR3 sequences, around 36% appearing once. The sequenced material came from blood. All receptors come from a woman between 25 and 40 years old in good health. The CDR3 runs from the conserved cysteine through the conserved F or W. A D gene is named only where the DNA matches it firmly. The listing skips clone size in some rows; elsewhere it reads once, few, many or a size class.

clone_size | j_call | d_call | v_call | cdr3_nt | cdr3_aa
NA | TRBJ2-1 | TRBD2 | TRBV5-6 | TGTGCCAGCAGCTTGGGGGGGCGACTAGCGGGAGACCCAAGTTCTTACAATGAGCAGTTCTTC | CASSLGGRLAGDPSSYNEQFF
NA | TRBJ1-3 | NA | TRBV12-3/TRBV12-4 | TGTGCCAGCAGTCCCACGGGACGAAGCTCTGGAAACACCATATATTTT | CASSPTGRSSGNTIYF
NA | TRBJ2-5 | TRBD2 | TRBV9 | TGTGCCAGCAGCAGGCGGACTAGCCCCCAAGAGACCCAGTACTTC | CASSRRTSPQETQYF
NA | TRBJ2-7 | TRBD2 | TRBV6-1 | TGTGCCAGCAGGCCCGGGACTAGCGGGGGGGCCGGCTCCTACGAGCAGTACTTC | CASRPGTSGGAGSYEQYF
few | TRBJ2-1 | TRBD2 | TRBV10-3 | TGTGCCATCCGTCCGGGACTAGCGGGCCCCAATGAGCAGTTCTTC | CAIRPGLAGPNEQFF
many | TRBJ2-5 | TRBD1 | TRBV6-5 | TGTGCCAGCAGCACCTTTGCGGACAGGTCGGAGACCCAGTACTTC | CASSTFADRSETQYF
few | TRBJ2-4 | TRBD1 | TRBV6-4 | TGTGCCAGCAGTGTCGTCAGGGGGCTTAGGCCCCGCCGGGCCAAAAACATTCAGTACTTC | CASSVVRGLRPRRAKNIQYF
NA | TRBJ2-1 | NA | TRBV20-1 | TGCAGTGCCCGGACGTACGTGAAAAGCTCCTACAATGAGCAGTTCTTC | CSARTYVKSSYNEQFF
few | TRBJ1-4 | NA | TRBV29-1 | TGCAGCGCTCGGATCAGGGGAAGGAATGAAAAACTGTTTTTT | CSARIRGRNEKLFF
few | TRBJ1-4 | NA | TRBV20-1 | TGCAGTGCTAGCAGGACAGCAAAAAATGAAAAACTGTTTTTT | CSASRTAKNEKLFF
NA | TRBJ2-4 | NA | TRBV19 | TGTGCCAGTAAGGCATTCCGGCAGGGGATTGACATTCAGTACTTC | CASKAFRQGIDIQYF
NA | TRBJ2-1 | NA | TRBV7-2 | TGTGCCAGCAGCTCCCGGGCCAGGGGAGTTTACAATGAGCAGTTCTTC | CASSSRARGVYNEQFF
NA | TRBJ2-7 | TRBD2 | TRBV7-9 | TGTGCCAGCAGCAGACCACCGGGACTAGGGGGCGAGCAGTACTTC | CASSRPPGLGGEQYF
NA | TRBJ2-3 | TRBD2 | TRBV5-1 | TGCGCCAGCAGCTGGCCGCCCGCGGGGGGCGGGGATACGCAGTATTTT | CASSWPPAGGGDTQYF
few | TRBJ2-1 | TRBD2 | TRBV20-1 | TGCAGTTCACTAGCGGGACATATGAATGAGCAGTTCTTC | CSSLAGHMNEQFF
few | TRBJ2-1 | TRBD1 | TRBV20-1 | TGCAGTGCCCTAACCGGGACAGGGGAGGGTGAGCAGTTCTTC | CSALTGTGEGEQFF
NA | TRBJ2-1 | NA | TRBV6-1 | TGTGCCAGCTCCTACCGGGGGCGGACATCCTACAATGAGCAGTTCTTC | CASSYRGRTSYNEQFF
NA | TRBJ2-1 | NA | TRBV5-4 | TGTGCCAGCAGCTTGAATGGGCCCAATGAGCAGTTCTTC | CASSLNGPNEQFF
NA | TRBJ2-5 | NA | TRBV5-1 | TGCGCCAGCAGCTCCCCGAGGCCATCCTACCAAGAGACCCAGTACTTC | CASSSPRPSYQETQYF
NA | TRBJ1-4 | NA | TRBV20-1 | TGCAGTACTTTCGACCCGAGGAGTGAAAAACTGTTTTTT | CSTFDPRSEKLFF
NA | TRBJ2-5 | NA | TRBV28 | TGTGCCAGCAGTTTAAGTTGGGCAGGTGTGGAGACCCAGTACTTC | CASSLSWAGVETQYF
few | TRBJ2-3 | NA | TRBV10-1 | TGCGCCAGCAGTGAGTCGGACAGCTCGGGCACAGATACGCAGTATTTT | CASSESDSSGTDTQYF
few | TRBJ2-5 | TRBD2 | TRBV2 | TGTGCCAGCAGTCGAGCGGGGAAAAGTACCCAGTACTTC | CASSRAGKSTQYF
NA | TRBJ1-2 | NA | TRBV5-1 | TGCGCCAGCCGACTACAGGGTGATCTTAACTATGGCTACACCTTC | CASRLQGDLNYGYTF
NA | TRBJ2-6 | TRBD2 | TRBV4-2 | TGTGCCAGCAGCCAAGGGCTAGCGGGGGACACTGGGGCCAACGTCCTGACTTTC | CASSQGLAGDTGANVLTF